The 20 T cell receptor beta chains presented below share a single source sample, sequenced in a study of cytomegalovirus exposure and HLA in healthy donors. This PCR relied on a set of 60 Vbeta primers and 13 Jbeta primers. Using immunoSEQ multiplex PCR, the repertoire was profiled, and TCRdb retains in-frame clones only, with some absent. This sample has fewer than 200,000 clones, with 75% to 90% found just once. The sample taken for sequencing was PBMCs. The receptors derive from a human donor in good health.

The chain links TRBV14 to TRBJ2-3; a weak D match, TRBD2 (6 bases). This CDR3 is built from 14 residues. With 3 bases removed from V and 8 bases from J, the gap between germline ends came to 15 bases. The germline V gene encodes CDR1 SGHDN and CDR2 FVKESK. The CDR3 sequence: CASSHGGAASTQYF. In DNA form, the CDR3 reads TGTGCCAGCAGCCATGGAGGGGCGGCGAGTACGCAGTATTTT.

The chain joins TRBV7-9 to TRBJ2-3; a possible D gene is TRBD1 (5 bases). V was shortened by 3 bases and J by 2 bases, with 12 bases between the two germline ends. The CDR3 runs to 15 residues. Germline V gene sequence: CDR1 SEHNR, CDR2 FQNEAQ (reference sequence). The CDR3 is CASSFQGVPTDTQYF. The CDR3 bases are TGTGCCAGCAGCTTCCAAGGGGTCCCCACAGATACGCAGTATTTT.

The V gene is TRBV10-3, the J gene TRBJ2-3; TRBD2 aligns across 7 bases. Germline-derived CDR1 and CDR2 are ENHRY and SYGVKD. V lost 8 bases, J lost 1 base, and 6 bases stayed unmatched. The CDR3 consists of 14 residues. DNA of the CDR3: TGTGCCATCTCAGTCCGGGGGGGCACAGATACGCAGTATTTT. It is translated as CAISVRGGTDTQYF.

V and J are TRBV11-3 and TRBJ2-5; TRBD2 aligns across 8 bases. Germline CDR1 reads SGHNT; CDR2 reads YENEEA. The CDR3 is 15 amino acids. The junction had 3 bases not matched to a gene; V was cut back by 1 base and J by 2 bases. The CDR3: CASSLGPSGQETQYF. The CDR3 DNA reads TGTGCCAGCAGCTTAGGTCCTAGCGGGCAAGAGACCCAGTACTTC.

Details on this clone: This CDR3 fails to terminate in the conserved phenylalanine or tryptophan, so it likely reflects a read error. It is unclear where the CDR3 begins or ends on the DNA, so no DNA is shown, and the CDR3 is as TCRdb lists it. V usage is TRBV7-8 and J usage is TRBJ1-5. Germline V gene sequence: CDR1 SGHVS, CDR2 FQNEAQ. The CDR3 length equals 11 residues, ends included. CDR3 sequence: CASRPWGGDII.

This clone has more than one count but fewer than ten. The chain combines TRBV5-4 with TRBJ2-7, with D unclear. The CDR3 sequence is 12 residues long. The V gene's germline CDR1 is SGHNT and CDR2 YYREEE (reference sequence). V lost 0 bases, J lost 6 bases, and 7 bases lay in between. Here the CDR3 reads CASSLDSSEQYF. The CDR3 DNA is TGTGCCAGCAGCTTGGATTCGAGCGAGCAGTACTTC.

J is TRBJ1-4 and V is TRBV15, with D hard to call. In germline, CDR1 is LNHNV, CDR2 YYDKDF (reference sequence). The CDR3 consists of 16 residues. Trimming pared 0 bases from V and 5 bases from J, leaving 13 bases between. This chain's CDR3 is CATSRETATANEKLFF. The CDR3, as DNA: TGTGCCACCAGCAGAGAAACCGCAACCGCGAATGAAAAACTGTTTTTT.

This clone is a singleton in its sample. The chain is built from TRBV6-1 and TRBJ2-7; 11 bases map to TRBD1. This CDR3 contains 14 residues. Per the germline V gene, CDR1 is MNHNS and CDR2 is SASEGT. V dropped 5 bases and J dropped 3; count of bases not matched to a gene: 3. CDR3 in amino acids: CASSSGTGGYEQYF. DNA of the CDR3: TGTGCCAGCAGTTCCGGGACAGGGGGCTACGAGCAGTACTTC.

The V call is TRBV4-3, the J call TRBJ2-1; 14 positions agree with TRBD2. The V gene end was trimmed by 4 bases and the J gene end by 4 bases; junction bases not matched to a gene: 9. The CDR3 length is 18 residues. CDR1 and CDR2 (germline): LGHNA, YSLEER. The CDR3 DNA reads as TGCGCCAGCAGCCTCGGGACTAGCGGGGGCCTTAGATACAATGAGCAGTTCTTC. Amino acids: CASSLGTSGGLRYNEQFF.

The rearrangement joins TRBV5-1 to TRBJ1-6, with 7 positions matching TRBD1. The CDR3 is 15 amino acids. The V gene end was trimmed by 2 bases and the J gene end by 7 bases; junction bases not matched to a gene: 6. Germline V gene sequence: CDR1 SGHRS, CDR2 YFSETQ. CDR3: CASSFTGTENSPLHF. The CDR3 DNA reads as TGCGCCAGCAGCTTCACCGGGACAGAGAATTCACCCCTCCACTTT. The full variable domain, rest sourced from reference TRBV5-1 and TRBJ1-6, is KAGVTQTPRYLIKTRGQQVTLSCSPISGHRSVSWYQQTPGQGLQFLFEYFSETQRNKGNFPGRFSGRQFSNSRSEMNVSTLELGDSALYLCASSFTGTENSPLHFGNGTRLTVT.

The J gene is TRBJ2-3, the V gene TRBV4-3; the D gene is possibly TRBD1 (5 bases). CDR1 is LGHNA and CDR2 is YSLEER in the germline V gene. The length of the CDR3 is 15 residues. V lost 0 bases and J lost 6, with 13 bases in between. For the CDR3, the DNA is TGCGCCAGCAGCCAAGAGGGATCCAGGGCTGATACGCAGTATTTT. The encoded protein is CASSQEGSRADTQYF.

The chain combines TRBV6-4 with TRBJ1-4; D is uncertain. The germline CDR1 and CDR2 sequences are MRHNA and SNTAGT. The CDR3 is 17 amino acids. Trimming shortened V by 6 bases and J by 8 bases, and 25 bases separated the two germline ends. The CDR3 bases are TGTGCCAGCAGCGATAGACCCATCGGGTTCTCAATGGAAAAACTGTTTTTT. It specifies CASSDRPIGFSMEKLFF.

The rearrangement uses TRBV4-3 and TRBJ1-5, with 8 bases matching TRBD1. The germline gives CDR1 LGHNA, CDR2 YSLEER. The J segment lost 4 bases and the V segment lost 3 bases, leaving 2 bases of the junction unmatched. The CDR3 is 14 amino acids. In nucleotides, the CDR3 is TGCGCCAGCAGCCAGGACAGGGAGAATCAGCCCCAGCATTTT. This translates into CASSQDRENQPQHF.

V is TRBV19 and J is TRBJ2-7, with 8 bases identical to TRBD2. The CDR3 length is 14 residues. Germline V gene data show CDR1 as LNHDA and CDR2 as SQIVND (reference sequence). The V gene end was trimmed by 1 base and the J gene end by 2 bases; junction bases not matched to a gene: 1. The CDR3 here is CASSIAGGPYEQYF. In nucleotides, the CDR3 is TGTGCCAGTAGTATAGCGGGGGGGCCCTACGAGCAGTACTTC.

The chain has TRBV5-1 and TRBJ2-5; TRBD1 is a possible D gene (6 bases). Trimming left V 2 bases short and J 1 base short, with 12 bases between. Germline loops: CDR1 SGHRS, CDR2 YFSETQ. The CDR3 is 15 amino acids. CDR3 DNA: TGCGCCAGCAGCTTTTCCGGGGACACCCAAGAGACCCAGTACTTC. Protein product: CASSFSGDTQETQYF.

The chain has TRBV4-1 and TRBJ1-1; a possible D gene is TRBD1 (6 bases). Germline CDR1 is MGHRA and CDR2 is YSYEKL. This CDR3 contains 14 residues. Deletions cut 4 bases from V and 1 base from J, with 10 bases between. CDR3 DNA: TGCGCCAGCAGCCCTCAGGGACAGAACACTGAAGCTTTCTTT. Translating gives CASSPQGQNTEAFF.

In its sample, this clone was seen a few times. The CDR3 is CASSQMTSGGNGETQYF. As DNA, the CDR3 is TGTGCCAGCAGCCAAATGACTAGCGGGGGGAATGGAGAGACCCAGTACTTC. This chain uses TRBV4-2 with TRBJ2-5, with 13 bases aligning to TRBD2. This CDR3 is 17 amino acids long. Germline assignment: CDR1 LGHNA and CDR2 YNFKEQ. The V gene end was trimmed by 2 bases and the J gene end by 4 bases; junction bases not matched to a gene: 7.

The chain combines TRBV12-5 with TRBJ2-1; 7 nucleotides align to TRBD2. J was trimmed by 1 base and V by 2 bases; bases with no gene match: 8. This CDR3 contains 17 residues. Germline V lookup: CDR1 LGHNT, CDR2 FRNRAP. This CDR3 reads CASGLPSSGGSYNEQFF. The CDR3 DNA follows: TGTGCTAGTGGTTTGCCCTCTTCGGGGGGTTCCTACAATGAGCAGTTCTTC.

This clone was seen just once. This chain connects TRBV18 to TRBJ1-1; D is unresolved. The CDR3 sequence is 15 residues long. Trimming pared 2 bases from V and 1 base from J, leaving 11 bases between. In germline, CDR1 is KGHSH, CDR2 LQKENI. The CDR3 region has the DNA TGTGCCAGCTCACCAATAACAGAGGGGAACACTGAAGCTTTCTTT. This gives the protein CASSPITEGNTEAFF.

V is TRBV5-4 and J is TRBJ1-2; 9 nucleotides agree with TRBD1. From germline, CDR1 is SGHNT and CDR2 YYREEE (reference sequence). J gave up 8 bases and V 0 bases, and 2 bases lay outside the gene matches. The CDR3 runs to 13 residues. The CDR3 reads CASSLGTGVGYTF. The CDR3 DNA sequence: TGTGCCAGCAGCTTGGGGACAGGGGTCGGCTACACCTTC. The whole variable domain, filled in from reference TRBV5-4 and TRBJ1-2, reads ETGVTQSPTHLIKTRGQQVTLRCSSQSGHNTVSWYQQALGQGPQFIFQYYREEENGRGNFPPRFSGLQFPNYSSELNVNALELDDSALYLCASSLGTGVGYTFGSGTRLTVV.